The 24 T cell receptor beta chains listed next were all sequenced from one sample in a study of cytomegalovirus exposure and HLA in healthy donors. Profiling relied on immunoSEQ multiplex PCR, and the TCRdb table lists in-frame clones only, not all of them. In the table there are over 130,000 clones, more than 85% of which are singletons. Sample: PBMCs. These receptor sequences come from a man aged 18 to 29 in good health and CMV-seropositive.

This rearrangement joins TRBV7-8 to TRBJ1-1; weak D call: TRBD1 (5 bases). V was trimmed by 5 bases and J by 5 bases, leaving 12 bases between them. In germline, CDR1 is SGHVS, CDR2 FQNEAQ. The length of the CDR3 is 13 residues. The CDR3 region has the DNA TGTGCCAGCAGCCGGGGGATACGAACTGAAGCTTTCTTT. This encodes CASSRGIRTEAFF.

This clone was counted between two and nine times. The chain joins TRBV2 to TRBJ2-1, with D maybe TRBD2 (5 bases). This CDR3 region has 15 residues. Looked up from germline, CDR1 is SNHLY and CDR2 is FYNNEI. V gave up 6 bases and J gave up 3 bases, with 15 bases separating them. The CDR3 DNA sequence: TGTGCCAGCAGCAGAGACGGAGGAGGCTACAATGAGCAGTTCTTC. Protein product: CASSRDGGGYNEQFF.

By proportion, this clone is medium-sized. V and J are TRBV6-1 and TRBJ2-7; the D gene is possibly TRBD2 (5 bases). The CDR3 contains 14 residues. Germline V gene lookup returns CDR1 MNHNS and CDR2 SASEGT. Deletions cut 6 bases from V and 1 base from J, with 13 bases between. The CDR3, as DNA: TGTGCCAGCAGGTCTAGCCCCGCTTCCTACGAGCAGTACTTC. Residues: CASRSSPASYEQYF.

With respect to this clone: The junction shows a germline mismatch at one end, possibly a read error. The rearrangement links TRBV10-3 to TRBJ2-1, with 9 bases identical to TRBD2. CDR1 ENHRY and CDR2 SYGVKD come from the germline V gene. The CDR3 is made up of 15 amino acids. CDR3 coding DNA: TGTGCCAGCAGTTTAGGCAATAGCGGGAGTGATGAGCAGTTCTTC. Its protein product is CASSLGNSGSDEQFF.

This clone was counted a single time. This chain joins TRBV9 and TRBJ2-3; D unresolved. Trimming pared 6 bases from V and 2 bases from J, leaving 10 bases between. The CDR3 contains 13 residues. In germline, CDR1 is SGDLS, CDR2 YYNGEE. This chain's CDR3 is CASNRVNTDTQYF. CDR3 sequence (DNA): TGTGCCAGCAATCGGGTTAACACAGATACGCAGTATTTT.

The chain has TRBV25-1 and TRBJ1-2; D gene ambiguous. There are 15 residues in the CDR3. V lost 5 bases and J lost 4, with 17 bases in between. The V gene's germline CDR1 is MGHDK and CDR2 SYGVNS. The CDR3 DNA is TGTGCCAGCAGTAACCAACAGTTCCTTGGCTATGGCTACACCTTC. Its protein is CASSNQQFLGYGYTF.

This chain uses TRBV5-1 with TRBJ1-2; no definite D call. The CDR3 sequence is 15 residues long. Germline values: CDR1 SGHRS, CDR2 YFSETQ. V was cut by 0 bases and J by 7 bases, with 16 bases left in between. CDR3 in DNA: TGCGCCAGCAGCTTGGCAGGACGGGGAGGGAGTGGCTACACCTTC. This translates into CASSLAGRGGSGYTF.

This clone was seen just once. V usage is TRBV15 and J usage is TRBJ2-2, with 9 bases lining up with TRBD1. Trimming took 0 bases from V and 2 from J; bases not matched to a gene: 13. The CDR3 loop spans 20 amino acids. The germline V gene encodes CDR1 LNHNV and CDR2 YYDKDF (reference sequence). The CDR3 sequence: CATSRDSALVGQGNTGELFF. The CDR3, as DNA: TGTGCCACCAGCAGAGATTCAGCTTTGGTGGGACAGGGAAACACCGGGGAGCTGTTTTTT.

V and J are TRBV5-1 and TRBJ1-3; possible D gene TRBD1, 5 bases. V lost 0 bases and J 2 bases, leaving 21 bases between the germline ends. There are 19 residues in the CDR3. Germline V lookup: CDR1 SGHRS, CDR2 YFSETQ. CDR3 sequence (DNA): TGCGCCAGCAGCTTGGGTGGGGCGCGCGAAGGAGCTGCTGGAAACACCATATATTTT. Residues: CASSLGGAREGAAGNTIYF.

The genes are TRBV27 and TRBJ2-3; D might be TRBD2 (7 bases). V was clipped by 3 bases and J by 1 base, with 17 bases between them. The CDR3 sequence is 17 residues long. Germline CDR1 reads MNHEY; CDR2 reads SMNVEV (reference sequence). CDR3 coding DNA: TGTGCCAGCAGTTTGTCTCCTACGCGGGGGCGCACAGATACGCAGTATTTT. It translates to CASSLSPTRGRTDTQYF.

CDR3 in amino acids: CASSSPQGKGEQYF. The CDR3 DNA follows: TGTGCCAGCAGTAGCCCTCAGGGTAAAGGCGAGCAGTACTTC. The chain uses TRBV6-5 and TRBJ2-7; D is possibly TRBD1 (5 bases). Trimming stripped 5 bases from V and 6 bases from J, with 17 bases between. The germline V gene encodes CDR1 MNHEY and CDR2 SVGAGI. CDR3 length: 14 amino acids.

The chain links TRBV25-1 to TRBJ1-4; possibly TRBD1 for D (6 bases). The CDR3 consists of 15 residues. The germline gives CDR1 MGHDK, CDR2 SYGVNS. V gave up 1 base and J gave up 6 bases, with 12 bases separating them. As DNA, the CDR3 is TGTGCCAGCAGTGAATGGGGCAGGGGATATGAAAAACTGTTTTTT. It encodes CASSEWGRGYEKLFF.

The chain combines TRBV11-2 with TRBJ2-1; D might be TRBD2 (6 bases). Germline CDR1 is SGHAT and CDR2 is FQNNGV. Trimming left V 0 bases short and J 6 bases short, with 12 bases between. The CDR3 covers 15 residues. The CDR3 sequence is CASSLERERGNEQFF. CDR3 DNA: TGTGCCAGCAGCTTAGAACGGGAGAGGGGCAATGAGCAGTTCTTC.

This clone was recorded a few times. This rearrangement joins TRBV20-1 to TRBJ2-1; D not certain. Trimming took 6 bases from V and 6 from J, leaving 9 bases between them. Germline lookup yields CDR1 DFQATT and CDR2 SNEGSKA (reference sequence). The CDR3 extends over 11 amino acids. This CDR3 reads CSADFSNEQFF. In DNA form, the CDR3 reads TGCAGTGCAGATTTCAGCAATGAGCAGTTCTTC.

The V and J genes are TRBV15 and TRBJ1-2, with 8 bases matching TRBD1. V lost 4 bases, J lost 2 bases, and 3 bases stayed unmatched. The germline gives CDR1 LNHNV, CDR2 YYDKDF (reference sequence). The CDR3 totals 14 residues. The CDR3 region is CATSTDRANYGYTF. CDR3 nucleotide sequence: TGTGCCACCAGCACGGACAGGGCGAACTATGGCTACACCTTC.

This clone was observed once. The sample has other DNA sequences that encode this CDR3 too. The J gene is TRBJ1-5, the V gene TRBV19; D unresolved. The CDR3 runs 13 residues. CDR1 is LNHDA and CDR2 is SQIVND in the germline V gene (reference sequence). V lost 1 base to trimming and J lost 3 bases, with 4 bases between them. The DNA of the CDR3 is TGTGCCAGTAGTATAGGTCACAATCAGCCCCAGCATTTT. Residues: CASSIGHNQPQHF.

V usage is TRBV9 and J usage is TRBJ1-4; 9 bases match TRBD1. V lost 3 bases and J lost 10; bases outside the gene matches: 10. This CDR3 region has 15 residues. Per germline, CDR1 SGDLS and CDR2 YYNGEE. Here the CDR3 DNA reads TGTGCCAGCAGCGCACCGGGGACAGGGCTTCCAAAACTGTTTTTT. Amino acids: CASSAPGTGLPKLFF.

Only a few counts were recorded for this clone. V gene TRBV6-6 combines with J gene TRBJ1-2, with TRBD1 identical over 7 bases. This CDR3 is 14 amino acids long. The V and J ends lost 7 bases and 3 bases, in that order; junction bases with no gene match: 8. From germline, CDR1 is MNHNY and CDR2 SVGAGI (reference sequence). In nucleotides, the CDR3 is TGTGCCAGCATCCTCGGACAGGCGGACTATGGCTACACCTTC. It specifies CASILGQADYGYTF.

This clone was recorded a few times. V gene TRBV5-1 combines with J gene TRBJ1-4, with 7 nucleotides matching TRBD1. Trimming at V came to 0 bases and at J to 4 bases, leaving 3 bases not matched to a gene. Germline CDR1 and CDR2: SGHRS and YFSETQ. The CDR3 is 15 amino acids. The CDR3 DNA reads as TGCGCCAGCAGCTTGGCAGGGGGACTTAATGAAAAACTGTTTTTT. Translation: CASSLAGGLNEKLFF.

The gene calls are TRBV19 and TRBJ1-2; 9 bases match TRBD1. This CDR3 comprises 16 residues. V trimming: 6 bases; J trimming: 2 bases; junction bases outside the gene matches: 10. Per the germline V gene, CDR1 is LNHDA and CDR2 is SQIVND (reference sequence). In DNA form, the CDR3 reads TGTGCCAGTAGGCCCGGGACAGGGACTTTGAACTATGGCTACACCTTC. It translates to CASRPGTGTLNYGYTF.

The V gene is TRBV29-1, the J gene TRBJ1-1; D is ambiguous. The V end lost 3 bases, the J end lost 4 bases, and 12 bases lay between the germline ends. The CDR3 spans 13 residues. CDR1 and CDR2 from the germline V gene are SQVTM and ANQGSEA. CDR3 sequence (DNA): TGCAGCGTTGAGCGCCCTCTTGCCACTGAAGCTTTCTTT. This translates into CSVERPLATEAFF.

The CDR3 region is CASRQGQGANEQYF. The DNA for the CDR3 is TGTGCCAGCAGACAAGGACAGGGGGCCAACGAGCAGTACTTC. The chain recombines TRBV28 with TRBJ2-7, with 11 bases that match TRBD1. The length of the CDR3 is 14 residues. Germline V gives CDR1 MDHEN, CDR2 SYDVKM. The V and J ends lost 6 bases and 5 bases, in that order; junction bases with no gene match: 6.

This clone is a singleton in its sample. The chain employs TRBV28 and TRBJ1-5, with TRBD1 identical over 7 bases. The CDR3 sequence is 14 residues long. Germline values: CDR1 MDHEN, CDR2 SYDVKM. With V trimmed by 3 bases and J by 8 bases, 7 bases remained unmatched. CDR3 coding DNA: TGTGCCAGCAGTTTGGTAGGGGGCGGGGAGCCCCAGCATTTT. Translating gives CASSLVGGGEPQHF.

The CDR3, as DNA: TGTGCCAGCAGCTACCTGGGACAGGACGGTGAAAAACTGTTTTTT. Translation: CASSYLGQDGEKLFF. The rearrangement uses TRBV14 and TRBJ1-4, with 8 bases fitting TRBD1. The CDR3 is 15 residues long. Trimming cost V 5 bases and J 7 bases; bases outside gene matches: 9. Per germline, CDR1 SGHDN and CDR2 FVKESK. Filled out from reference TRBV14 and TRBJ1-4, the complete variable domain reads EAGVTQFPSHSVIEKGQTVTLRCDPISGHDNLYWYRRVMGKEIKFLLHFVKESKQDESGMPNNRFLAERTGGTYSTLKVQPAELEDSGVYFCASSYLGQDGEKLFFGSGTQLSVL.